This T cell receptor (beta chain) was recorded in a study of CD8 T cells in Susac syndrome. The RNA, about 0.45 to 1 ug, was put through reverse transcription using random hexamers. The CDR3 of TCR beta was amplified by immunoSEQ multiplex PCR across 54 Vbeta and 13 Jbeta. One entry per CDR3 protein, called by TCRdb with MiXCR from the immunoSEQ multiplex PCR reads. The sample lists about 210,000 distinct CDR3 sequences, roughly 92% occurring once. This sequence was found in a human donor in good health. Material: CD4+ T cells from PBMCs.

The CDR3 protein is CASSSRPGLSTDTQYF. The CDR3 DNA sequence: TGTGCCAGCAGCTCCAGGCCGGGACTAAGCACAGATACGCAGTATTTT. The chain recombines TRBV7-9 with TRBJ2-3, with 7 bases aligning to TRBD2. Germline V CDR1 and CDR2: SEHNR, FQNEAQ (reference sequence). V shed 4 bases, J shed 0 bases, and the junction held 7 bases outside the gene matches. CDR3 length: 16 amino acids.